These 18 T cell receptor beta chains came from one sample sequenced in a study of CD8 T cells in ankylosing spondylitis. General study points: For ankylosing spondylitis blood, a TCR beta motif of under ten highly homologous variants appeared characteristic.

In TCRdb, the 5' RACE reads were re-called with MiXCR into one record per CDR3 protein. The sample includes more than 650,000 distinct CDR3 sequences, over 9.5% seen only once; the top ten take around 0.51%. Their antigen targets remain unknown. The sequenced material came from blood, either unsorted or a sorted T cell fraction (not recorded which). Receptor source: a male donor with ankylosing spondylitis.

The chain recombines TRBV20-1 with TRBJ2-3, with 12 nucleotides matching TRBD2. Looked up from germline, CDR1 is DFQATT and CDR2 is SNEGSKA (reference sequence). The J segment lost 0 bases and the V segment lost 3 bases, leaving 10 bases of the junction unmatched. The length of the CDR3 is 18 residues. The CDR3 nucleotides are TGCAGTGCTAGGGGCCGGACTAGCGGGACACCAAGCACAGATACGCAGTATTTT. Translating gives CSARGRTSGTPSTDTQYF.

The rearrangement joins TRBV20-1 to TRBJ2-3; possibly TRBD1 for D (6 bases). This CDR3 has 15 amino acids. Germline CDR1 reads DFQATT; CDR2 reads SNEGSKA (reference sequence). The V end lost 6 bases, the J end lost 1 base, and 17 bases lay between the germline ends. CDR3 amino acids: CSATQGSWGTDTQYF. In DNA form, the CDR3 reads TGCAGTGCGACTCAGGGGTCTTGGGGCACAGATACGCAGTATTTT.

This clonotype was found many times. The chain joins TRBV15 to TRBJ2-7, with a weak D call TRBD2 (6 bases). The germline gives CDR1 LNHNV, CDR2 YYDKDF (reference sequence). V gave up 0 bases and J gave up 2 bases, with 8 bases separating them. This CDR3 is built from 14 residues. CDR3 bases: TGTGCCACCAGCAGAGATCGCGGGACCTACGAGCAGTACTTC. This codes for CATSRDRGTYEQYF.

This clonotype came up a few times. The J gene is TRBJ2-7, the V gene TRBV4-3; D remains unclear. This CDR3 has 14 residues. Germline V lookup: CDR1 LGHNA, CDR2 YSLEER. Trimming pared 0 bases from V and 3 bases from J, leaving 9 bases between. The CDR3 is CASSQDRESYEQYF. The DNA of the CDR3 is TGCGCCAGCAGCCAAGATCGCGAGAGCTACGAGCAGTACTTC.

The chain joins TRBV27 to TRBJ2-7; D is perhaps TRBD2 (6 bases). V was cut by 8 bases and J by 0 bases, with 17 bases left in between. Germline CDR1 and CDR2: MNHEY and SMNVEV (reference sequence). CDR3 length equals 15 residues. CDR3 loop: CASLTTSKSSYEQYF. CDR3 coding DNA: TGTGCCAGCCTTACCACTAGCAAGAGCTCCTACGAGCAGTACTTC.

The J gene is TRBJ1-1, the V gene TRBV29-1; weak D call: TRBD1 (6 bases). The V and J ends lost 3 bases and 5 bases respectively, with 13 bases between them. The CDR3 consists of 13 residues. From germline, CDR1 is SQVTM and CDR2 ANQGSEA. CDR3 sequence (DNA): TGCAGCGTTGAGGGGGGCCCTAAGACTGAAGCTTTCTTT. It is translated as CSVEGGPKTEAFF. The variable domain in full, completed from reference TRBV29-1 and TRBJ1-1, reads SAVISQKPSRDICQRGTSLTIQCQVDSQVTMMFWYRQQPGQSLTLIATANQGSEATYESGFVIDKFPISRPNLTFSTLTVSNMSPEDSSIYLCSVEGGPKTEAFFGQGTRLTVV.

CDR3 protein: CASSLGSLADTQYF. As DNA, the CDR3 is TGCGCCAGCAGCTTGGGGAGTTTAGCAGATACGCAGTATTTT. J is TRBJ2-3 and V is TRBV5-1; no firm D call. CDR1 SGHRS and CDR2 YFSETQ come from the germline V gene. Trimming stripped 0 bases from V and 4 bases from J, with 9 bases between. The CDR3 totals 14 residues.

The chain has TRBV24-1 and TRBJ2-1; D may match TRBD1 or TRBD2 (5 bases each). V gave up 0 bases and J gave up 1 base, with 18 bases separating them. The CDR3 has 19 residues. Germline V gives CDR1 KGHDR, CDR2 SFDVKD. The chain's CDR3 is CATSDLRRERGRSYNEQFF. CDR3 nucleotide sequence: TGTGCCACCAGTGATTTGAGGCGAGAGAGGGGCAGATCCTACAATGAGCAGTTCTTC.

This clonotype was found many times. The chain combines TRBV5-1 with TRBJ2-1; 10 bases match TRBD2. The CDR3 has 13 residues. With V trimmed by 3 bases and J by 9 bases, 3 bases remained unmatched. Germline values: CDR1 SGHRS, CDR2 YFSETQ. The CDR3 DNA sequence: TGCGCCAGCAGCTCACTAGCGGGAATTGAGCAGTTCTTC. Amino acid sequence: CASSSLAGIEQFF.

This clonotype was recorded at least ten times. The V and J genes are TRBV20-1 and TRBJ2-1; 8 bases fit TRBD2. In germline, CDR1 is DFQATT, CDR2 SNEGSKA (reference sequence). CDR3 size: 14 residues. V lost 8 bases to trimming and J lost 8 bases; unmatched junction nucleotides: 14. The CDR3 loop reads CSRWGTRALDEQFF. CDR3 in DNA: TGCAGTAGGTGGGGGACTAGGGCCCTTGATGAGCAGTTCTTC.

CDR3 coding DNA: TGTGCCAGCAGTTTAACAGACATCAGGCAGTACTTC. It encodes CASSLTDIRQYF. The V gene is TRBV28, the J gene TRBJ2-7; D gene uncertain. Germline assignment: CDR1 MDHEN and CDR2 SYDVKM. The CDR3 consists of 12 residues. V lost 2 bases, J lost 9 bases, and 11 bases lay in between.

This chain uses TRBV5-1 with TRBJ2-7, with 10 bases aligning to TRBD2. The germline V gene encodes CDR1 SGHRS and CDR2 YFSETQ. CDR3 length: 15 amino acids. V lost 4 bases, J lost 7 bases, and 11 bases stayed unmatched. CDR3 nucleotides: TGCGCCAGCAGCAACCCGTGGACTAGCGGCTGGGAGCAGTACTTC. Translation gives CASSNPWTSGWEQYF.

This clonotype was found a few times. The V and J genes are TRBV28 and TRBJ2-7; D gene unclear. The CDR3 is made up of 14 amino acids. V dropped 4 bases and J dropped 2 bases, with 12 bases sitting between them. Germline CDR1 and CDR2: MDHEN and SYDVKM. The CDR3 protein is CASSSPSVTYEQYF. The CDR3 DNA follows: TGTGCCAGCAGTTCCCCCTCTGTCACCTACGAGCAGTACTTC.

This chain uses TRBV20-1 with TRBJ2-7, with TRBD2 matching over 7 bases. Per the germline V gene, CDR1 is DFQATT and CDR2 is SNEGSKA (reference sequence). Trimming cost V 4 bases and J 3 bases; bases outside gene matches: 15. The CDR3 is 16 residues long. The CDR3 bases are TGCAGTGCTACACCCAGTGGGAGGGGTTCGTTCTACGAGCAGTACTTC. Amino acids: CSATPSGRGSFYEQYF.

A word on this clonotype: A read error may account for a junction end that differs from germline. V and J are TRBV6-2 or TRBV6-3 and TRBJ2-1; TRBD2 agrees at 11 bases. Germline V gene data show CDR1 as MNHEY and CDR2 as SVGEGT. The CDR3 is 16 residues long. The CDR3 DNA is TGTGCCAGCAGTTACAGGCTAGCGGGAGGTCCCCGACAGGTCGGCTTC. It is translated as CASSYRLAGGPRQVGF.

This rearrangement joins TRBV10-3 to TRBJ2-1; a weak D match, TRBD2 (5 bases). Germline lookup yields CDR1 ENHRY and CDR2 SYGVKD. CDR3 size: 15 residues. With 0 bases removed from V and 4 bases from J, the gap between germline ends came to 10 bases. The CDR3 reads CAISESVERYNEQFF. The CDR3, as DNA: TGTGCCATCAGTGAGTCGGTTGAGCGGTACAATGAGCAGTTCTTC.

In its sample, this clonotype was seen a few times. CDR3 sequence (DNA): TGCGCCAGCAGCTCACCAGCGGGAGCCACATACAATGAGCAGTTCTTC. Protein: CASSSPAGATYNEQFF. The genes are TRBV5-1 and TRBJ2-1, with 8 bases that match TRBD2. CDR3 size: 16 residues. Trimming took 3 bases from V and 4 from J; bases not matched to a gene: 9. Germline V gene lookup returns CDR1 SGHRS and CDR2 YFSETQ.

This CDR3 reads CGARGPYGELFF. For the CDR3, the DNA is TGTGGTGCCAGGGGCCCTTACGGGGAGCTGTTTTTT. The rearrangement joins TRBV28 to TRBJ2-2, with D perhaps matching TRBD1 (6 bases). The germline gives CDR1 MDHEN, CDR2 SYDVKM. CDR3 length equals 12 residues. Full variable domain (outside the CDR3, taken from reference TRBV28 and TRBJ2-2): DVKVTQSSRYLVKRTGEKVFLECVQDMDHENMFWYRQDPGLGLRLIYFSYDVKMKEKGDIPEGYSVSREKKERFSLILESASTNQTSMYLCGARGPYGELFFGEGSRLTVL.